A selection of T cell receptor beta chains follows, all from one sample in a study of technical replicates of blood from four donors. The assay was immunoSEQ multiplex PCR, and TCRdb's table has in-frame clones only and misses some. Of tens of thousands of clones in the sample, more than 90% were seen once. The sequenced sample was T cells isolated from PBMCs. Receptor source: a human donor in good health. The conserved cysteine and the conserved F or W are not part of the CDR3 here. Fields, in order: J gene, V gene, CDR3 protein.

TRBJ2-7 TRBV2 ASSEPGQVSYEQY
TRBJ1-1 TRBV13 ASSLYPRLEAF
TRBJ2-5 TRBV6-1 ASTGQGYRETQY
TRBJ1-1 TRBV2 ASRHGPGGVGTEAF
TRBJ1-2 TRBV6-5 ASSLSGGYGYT
TRBJ2-7 TRBV4-1 ASSQAREGYEQY
TRBJ2-7 TRBV5-1 ASSLDAGFSYEQY
TRBJ2-7 TRBV5-4 ASSLRLAGAEQY
TRBJ2-3 TRBV28 ASSLGGGLTDTQY
TRBJ2-7 TRBV6-5 ASSYSKEREKY
TRBJ2-2 TRBV4-1 ASSQAKAGGRTGELF
TRBJ1-1 TRBV29-1 SVEDENEGGDFGTEAF
TRBJ2-7 TRBV7-9 ASSRREDYEQY
TRBJ2-6 TRBV18 ASSPKGQGSLAGGLGANVLT
TRBJ2-3 TRBV6-1 ASSVTSGSIRGDTQY
TRBJ2-1 TRBV5-1 ASSETSGRALNEQF
TRBJ1-2 TRBV19 ASSKGPGTYNYGYT
TRBJ1-2 TRBV28 ASSPLSGRENYGYT
TRBJ2-7 TRBV11-1 ASSFTGTIYEQY
TRBJ2-2 TRBV7-7 ASSFGLDGDTGELF
TRBJ1-3 TRBV28 ASSHTPRGNGPPS
TRBJ2-1 TRBV6-6 ASSYSFNGEQF
TRBJ2-7 TRBV7-2 ASTGTSYEQY
TRBJ1-5 TRBV10-3 AISEQGKSQH
TRBJ2-1 TRBV11-1 ASSLGLAGGPHYNEQF
TRBJ2-7 TRBV6-1 ASSEGQGFYEQY
TRBJ1-5 TRBV19 ASSGQGKNQPQH
TRBJ1-2 TRBV27 ASSLFAGDRGAGYT
TRBJ2-7 TRBV6-5 ASSGTRTSYEQY
TRBJ2-1 TRBV4-3 ASSQDLTSSYNEQF
TRBJ2-2 TRBV2 ASSDPPGNTGELF
TRBJ2-1 TRBV5-1 ASSLTSGPYNEQF
TRBJ1-2 TRBV28 ASSPRGFGPDNGYT
TRBJ2-1 TRBV4-3 ASSQLNTGILFYNEQF
TRBJ2-2 TRBV18 ASSPRSLAGQNTGELF
TRBJ2-2 TRBV6-1 AGRRGEMGELF
TRBJ1-3 TRBV6-5 ASSGQGRGNTIY
TRBJ1-1 TRBV2 AGLGITEAF
TRBJ1-1 TRBV28 ASSLMGAVNTEAF
TRBJ1-2 TRBV5-5 ASSLDVSGYT
TRBJ2-6 TRBV9 ASSVGSGSGANVLT